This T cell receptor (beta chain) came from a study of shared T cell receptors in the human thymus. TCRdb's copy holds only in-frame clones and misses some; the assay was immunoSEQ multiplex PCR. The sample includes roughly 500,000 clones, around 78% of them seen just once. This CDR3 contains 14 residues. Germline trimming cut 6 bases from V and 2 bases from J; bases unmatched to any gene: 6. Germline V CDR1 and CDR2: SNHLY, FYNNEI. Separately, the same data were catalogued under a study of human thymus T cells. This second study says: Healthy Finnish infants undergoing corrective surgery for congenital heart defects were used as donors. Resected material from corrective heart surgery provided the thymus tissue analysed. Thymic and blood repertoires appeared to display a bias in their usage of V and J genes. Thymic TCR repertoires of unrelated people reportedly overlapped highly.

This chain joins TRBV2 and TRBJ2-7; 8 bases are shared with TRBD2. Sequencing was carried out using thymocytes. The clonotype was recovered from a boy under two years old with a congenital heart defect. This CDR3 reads CASRSGGAAYEQYF. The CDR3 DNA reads TGTGCCAGCAGATCGGGGGGGGCTGCCTACGAGCAGTACTTC.